These 8 T cell receptor beta chains were all obtained from the same sample, sequenced in a study of blood T cell repertoires in COVID-19. Generated by immunoSEQ multiplex PCR, the TCRdb table keeps only in-frame clones and is missing some. The profile shows 150,000 to 200,000 clones, about 77% of them singletons. The sequenced material came from peripheral blood. These TCRs come from a woman older than 75 with active or convalescent COVID-19.

CDR3 coding DNA: TGTGCCAGCACCTCTACCTGGGAGCCCCTCCACTTT. Its protein is CASTSTWEPLHF. V and J are TRBV6-6 and TRBJ1-6; no clear D gene. Germline V gene data show CDR1 as MNHNY and CDR2 as SVGAGI (reference sequence). This CDR3 comprises 12 residues. Trimming shortened V by 7 bases and J by 13 bases, and 14 bases separated the two germline ends.

There are a few counts of this clone. The V and J genes are TRBV28 and TRBJ2-1; TRBD1 might be the D (5 bases). The CDR3 extends over 13 amino acids. Germline V gene sequence: CDR1 MDHEN, CDR2 SYDVKM. The V end was cut by 4 bases, the J end by 7 bases, with 11 bases between. CDR3 region: CASSSTAGNEQFF. In DNA form, the CDR3 reads TGTGCCAGCAGTTCCACTGCAGGGAATGAGCAGTTCTTC.

The chain carries TRBV4-2 and TRBJ1-1, with 8 bases aligning to TRBD1. There are 15 residues in the CDR3. Per the germline V gene, CDR1 is LGHNA and CDR2 is YNFKEQ. V lost 0 bases, J lost 5 bases, and 5 bases stayed unmatched. CDR3 DNA sequence: TGTGCCAGCAGCCAAGACACAGGGGGTTGGACTGAAGCTTTCTTT. This codes for CASSQDTGGWTEAFF.

The chain couples TRBV30 to TRBJ1-1; a possible D gene is TRBD1 (5 bases). Trimming removed 0 bases from V and 8 bases from J, with 10 bases in between. CDR1 and CDR2 from the germline V gene are GTSNPN and SVGIG (reference sequence). The CDR3 consists of 12 residues. The CDR3 loop is CAWSVVNREAFF. The CDR3 DNA reads TGTGCCTGGAGTGTGGTGAACAGGGAAGCTTTCTTT.

The rearrangement uses TRBV4-2 and TRBJ2-1; D gene uncertain. Germline values: CDR1 LGHNA, CDR2 YNFKEQ. Trimming took off 2 bases at V and 7 bases at J, with 12 bases between the two ends. The CDR3 has 14 amino acids. CDR3 sequence reads: CASSQRWASNEQFF. As DNA, the CDR3 is TGTGCCAGCAGCCAAAGGTGGGCTTCAAATGAGCAGTTCTTC.

The chain recombines TRBV30 with TRBJ1-2; 7 nucleotides line up with TRBD1. Germline V gives CDR1 GTSNPN, CDR2 SVGIG (reference sequence). J gave up 3 bases and V 8 bases, and 9 bases lay outside the gene matches. The CDR3 runs to 13 residues. As DNA, the CDR3 is TGTGCCGGAAGAGGGGGCGCGGACTATGGCTACACCTTC. It translates to CAGRGGADYGYTF.

The chain joins TRBV18 to TRBJ2-6; D gene ambiguous. Germline loops: CDR1 KGHSH, CDR2 LQKENI. Between the trimmed V and J ends, which lost 4 bases and 0 bases, there was a span of 4 bases. The CDR3 is 14 amino acids. The CDR3 reads CASSRDSGANVLTF. The CDR3, as DNA: TGTGCCAGCTCACGAGACTCTGGGGCCAACGTCCTGACTTTC.

The chain recombines TRBV14 with TRBJ2-1; D possibly corresponds to TRBD2 (5 bases). The germline V gene encodes CDR1 SGHDN and CDR2 FVKESK. Trimming took 5 bases from V and 4 from J, leaving 15 bases between them. CDR3 length: 15 residues. In DNA form, the CDR3 reads TGTGCCAGCAGCTCCAATCCCCCGGGGTACAATGAGCAGTTCTTC. This codes for CASSSNPPGYNEQFF.